This T cell receptor beta chain was documented in a study of OX40 agonist ivuxolimab in advanced cancers. Sequencing used immunoSEQ multiplex PCR; TCRdb keeps in-frame clones, though not all of them. The top ten clones hold around 6% of a sample with about 69,000 clones, 80% to 90% of them seen once. Overall study findings and caveats: Determination of antigen specificity was not performed for the expanded peripheral T cells.

Trimming took 1 base from V and 8 from J, leaving 12 bases between them. Germline CDR1 reads SGHRS; CDR2 reads YFSETQ. The CDR3 loop spans 13 amino acids. In the case of this clone: Antigen: not known.

The chain uses TRBV5-1 and TRBJ1-1; tentative D call: TRBD1 (5 bases). This clonotype was sampled from an adult with an advanced solid tumor such as melanoma, head and neck, liver or kidney cancer. The material sequenced was CD4+ or CD8+ T cells sorted from blood, taken in a trial of the OX40 agonist ivuxolimab. CDR3 sequence: CASSLSGITEAFF. For the CDR3, the DNA is TGCGCCAGCAGCTTGTCAGGGATCACGGAAGCTTTCTTT. The full variable domain, rest sourced from reference TRBV5-1 and TRBJ1-1, is KAGVTQTPRYLIKTRGQQVTLSCSPISGHRSVSWYQQTPGQGLQFLFEYFSETQRNKGNFPGRFSGRQFSNSRSEMNVSTLELGDSALYLCASSLSGITEAFFGQGTRLTVV.